The next 27 T cell receptor beta chains were all read from a single sample in a study of blood T cells in healthy people across ages. The second PCR ran about 7 to 12 cycles with a sample-barcoded 5' primer and J-beta primers. TCRdb ran MiXCR on the 5' RACE reads and lists one entry per CDR3 protein. The table has 1.5 million to 1.8 million distinct CDR3 sequences, approximately 43% seen once. Sequencing used blood. The receptors here all came from a woman in her late teens or twenties in good health.

The gene calls are TRBV9 and TRBJ2-1, with 8 nucleotides matching TRBD2. The germline gives CDR1 SGDLS, CDR2 YYNGEE. The CDR3 runs to 16 residues. Trimming removed 4 bases from V and 4 bases from J; junction bases left unmatched: 10. The CDR3 loop reads CASSPHRLATYNEQFF. For the CDR3, the DNA is TGTGCCAGCAGCCCCCATAGACTAGCGACATACAATGAGCAGTTCTTC.

This chain joins TRBV27 and TRBJ2-5, with D unresolved. The germline V gene encodes CDR1 MNHEY and CDR2 SMNVEV (reference sequence). There are 14 residues in the CDR3. Trimming left V 2 bases short and J 11 bases short, with 18 bases between. The CDR3 nucleotides read TGTGCCAGCAGTTTAAAGGTCGACCGCGGCTCGCAGTACTTC. Its translation is CASSLKVDRGSQYF.

Only a few counts were recorded for this clonotype. V is TRBV20-1 and J is TRBJ1-6; possible D gene TRBD1, 5 bases. Trimming removed 0 bases at V and 8 bases at J, with 23 bases between. Germline V gives CDR1 DFQATT, CDR2 SNEGSKA (reference sequence). The CDR3 extends over 18 amino acids. The CDR3 bases are TGCAGTGCTAGAGATCAAGGCATAGGGGTCTTAATGGATTCACCCCTCCACTTT. It specifies CSARDQGIGVLMDSPLHF.

This clonotype was observed a few times. The chain links TRBV6-5 to TRBJ2-7; maybe TRBD1 (5 bases). V lost 5 bases and J lost 6, with 14 bases in between. CDR3 length equals 13 residues. CDR1 is MNHEY, CDR2 SVGAGI, per germline. This CDR3 is CASSPRVKAEQYF. As DNA, the CDR3 is TGTGCCAGCAGTCCCAGGGTGAAGGCCGAGCAGTACTTC.

The chain carries TRBV11-2 and TRBJ2-7; D not resolved. Trimming pared 5 bases from V and 1 base from J, leaving 9 bases between. The CDR3 covers 13 residues. Germline lookup yields CDR1 SGHAT and CDR2 FQNNGV. CDR3 residues: CASSLTFSYEQYF. The DNA for the CDR3 is TGTGCCAGCAGCCTGACTTTTTCCTACGAGCAGTACTTC.

The chain combines TRBV5-1 with TRBJ2-1; D tentatively reads TRBD1 or TRBD2 (5 bases each). The CDR3 totals 17 residues. V was trimmed by 0 bases and J by 7 bases, leaving 20 bases between them. The germline gives CDR1 SGHRS, CDR2 YFSETQ. In nucleotides, the CDR3 is TGCGCCAGCAGCTTGGGGTCCCCCGGGACGCGACATAATGAGCAGTTCTTC. Protein: CASSLGSPGTRHNEQFF.

This clonotype has just a few counts. The V call is TRBV18, the J call TRBJ2-6; 8 positions match TRBD1. V shed 2 bases and J 4 bases; nucleotides not matched to a gene: 4. CDR1 is KGHSH, CDR2 LQKENI, per germline. The CDR3 has 16 residues. The chain's CDR3 is CASSPTTGVGANVLTF. Here the CDR3 DNA reads TGTGCCAGCTCACCAACGACAGGGGTGGGGGCCAACGTCCTGACTTTC.

The chain recombines TRBV2 with TRBJ2-1; TRBD2 matches 7 bases. Germline V gene lookup returns CDR1 SNHLY and CDR2 FYNNEI. With V trimmed by 7 bases and J by 0 bases, 9 bases remained unmatched. This CDR3 has 16 amino acids. The CDR3 loop is CASTKGLAVSYNEQFF. CDR3 nucleotide sequence: TGTGCCAGCACCAAGGGGCTAGCGGTCTCCTACAATGAGCAGTTCTTC.

This clonotype turned up a few times. The J gene is TRBJ2-5, the V gene TRBV18, with D maybe TRBD2 (6 bases). The germline V and J ends were trimmed by 5 bases and 2 bases, with 9 bases remaining between them. Germline assignment: CDR1 KGHSH and CDR2 LQKENI. The CDR3 totals 13 residues. Here the CDR3 reads CASSERGQETQYF. In DNA form, the CDR3 reads TGTGCCAGCTCAGAACGGGGGCAAGAGACCCAGTACTTC.

This rearrangement joins TRBV29-1 to TRBJ1-2; D remains unclear. Germline V gene data show CDR1 as SQVTM and CDR2 as ANQGSEA. Trimming took 3 bases from V and 4 from J, leaving 12 bases between them. This CDR3 region has 13 residues. In nucleotides, the CDR3 is TGCAGCGTTGACCAGGACTGGGGCTATGGCTACACCTTC. This gives the protein CSVDQDWGYGYTF.

V usage is TRBV7-9 and J usage is TRBJ2-1; possible D gene TRBD2, 5 bases. This CDR3 region has 18 residues. Between the trimmed V and J ends, which lost 5 bases and 0 bases, there was a span of 20 bases. Germline V gives CDR1 SEHNR, CDR2 FQNEAQ (reference sequence). Here the CDR3 reads CASSPPSGKLPSYNEQFF. The DNA of the CDR3 is TGTGCCAGCAGCCCGCCGTCGGGAAAGCTTCCCTCCTACAATGAGCAGTTCTTC.

The chain joins TRBV9 to TRBJ1-1; D possibly corresponds to TRBD1 (6 bases). The V gene's germline CDR1 is SGDLS and CDR2 YYNGEE. Between the trimmed V and J ends, which lost 3 bases and 3 bases, there was a span of 18 bases. This CDR3 contains 16 residues. CDR3 coding DNA: TGTGCCAGCAGCGACAGAATGGTGGGGGGCTACACTGAAGCTTTCTTT. Translation: CASSDRMVGGYTEAFF.

The V gene is TRBV28, the J gene TRBJ2-5; D is ambiguous. The V end was cut by 6 bases, the J end by 5 bases, with 19 bases between. CDR1 is MDHEN and CDR2 is SYDVKM in the germline V gene. The CDR3 contains 15 residues. The CDR3 bases are TGTGCCAGCAGAGATTCGACTGGCGGTGCTGAGACCCAGTACTTC. This encodes CASRDSTGGAETQYF.

This clonotype was seen more than once but under ten times. This may be a read error, as it is one base from a much larger clone. The chain links TRBV7-9 to TRBJ2-7, with D maybe TRBD2 (7 bases). CDR3 length: 15 residues. The germline V gene encodes CDR1 SEHNR and CDR2 FQNEAQ (reference sequence). With 3 bases removed from V and 7 bases from J, the gap between germline ends came to 19 bases. DNA of the CDR3: TGTGCCAGCAGCTTCGGGGGGCCGTCCTACAATGAGCAGTACTTC. This codes for CASSFGGPSYNEQYF.

This chain joins TRBV20-1 and TRBJ2-5; TRBD2 matches 8 bases. Trimming removed 3 bases from V and 11 bases from J; junction bases left unmatched: 11. The CDR3 runs to 13 residues. The germline V gene encodes CDR1 DFQATT and CDR2 SNEGSKA (reference sequence). The CDR3 sequence is CSARRSGGHEQYF. In nucleotides, the CDR3 is TGCAGTGCTAGGCGGAGCGGGGGCCATGAGCAGTACTTC.

This clonotype appeared once. This chain links TRBV7-2 with TRBJ2-3; D unclear. V was shortened by 7 bases and J by 0 bases, with 11 bases between the two germline ends. The CDR3 runs 14 residues. In germline, CDR1 is SGHTA, CDR2 FQGNSA. This CDR3 reads CASTQRFSTDTQYF. The CDR3 DNA reads TGTGCCAGCACCCAGCGATTTAGCACAGATACGCAGTATTTT.

The chain is built from TRBV20-1 and TRBJ2-7; TRBD2 is a possible D gene (6 bases). There are 14 residues in the CDR3. V lost 0 bases and J lost 7, with 16 bases in between. In germline, CDR1 is DFQATT, CDR2 SNEGSKA (reference sequence). CDR3 coding DNA: TGCAGTGCTAGAGATCGTGGGGGGTCTACGGAGCAGTACTTC. Residues: CSARDRGGSTEQYF.

This clonotype has only a few counts. The gene calls are TRBV20-1 and TRBJ1-2; D not resolved. Germline CDR1 reads DFQATT; CDR2 reads SNEGSKA (reference sequence). V was shortened by 4 bases and J by 5 bases, with 5 bases between the two germline ends. The CDR3 contains 10 residues. CDR3 amino acids: CSAKGYGYTF. CDR3 DNA sequence: TGCAGTGCTAAAGGGTATGGCTACACCTTC.

The chain carries TRBV20-1 and TRBJ2-1; 13 bases are shared with TRBD2. The CDR3 contains 17 residues. Trimming cost V 4 bases and J 4 bases; bases outside gene matches: 10. Looked up from germline, CDR1 is DFQATT and CDR2 is SNEGSKA (reference sequence). As DNA, the CDR3 is TGCAGTGCTAACGGACTAGCGGGAGTCACGGGATACAATGAGCAGTTCTTC. Translating gives CSANGLAGVTGYNEQFF.

This chain links TRBV5-5 with TRBJ2-5; unclear D gene. Looked up from germline, CDR1 is SGHKS and CDR2 is YYEKEE (reference sequence). This CDR3 is 13 amino acids long. The V end lost 3 bases, the J end lost 11 bases, and 17 bases lay between the germline ends. In DNA, the CDR3 is TGTGCCAGCAGCTCCACACCTATGTATGAGCAGTACTTC. Translation: CASSSTPMYEQYF.

This clonotype has just a few counts. This chain connects TRBV2 to TRBJ2-5, with D perhaps TRBD2 (5 bases). V dropped 3 bases and J dropped 4 bases, with 12 bases sitting between them. This CDR3 region has 14 residues. CDR1 SNHLY and CDR2 FYNNEI come from the germline V gene. The CDR3: CASSDGLAPETQYF. CDR3 DNA sequence: TGTGCCAGCAGTGACGGGCTAGCTCCAGAGACCCAGTACTTC.

The chain links TRBV18 to TRBJ2-7; 7 bases map to TRBD1. This CDR3 contains 14 residues. CDR1 and CDR2 (germline): KGHSH, LQKENI. Trimming removed 3 bases from V and 7 bases from J; junction bases left unmatched: 9. Written as DNA, the CDR3 is TGTGCCAGCTCACCTTGGGACAGTCCCGGAGAGCAGTACTTC. The encoded protein is CASSPWDSPGEQYF. The full variable domain, completed using reference TRBV18 and TRBJ2-7, is NAGVMQNPRHLVRRRGQEARLRCSPMKGHSHVYWYRQLPEEGLKFMVYLQKENIIDESGMPKERFSAEFPKEGPSILRIQQVVRGDSAAYFCASSPWDSPGEQYFGPGTRLTVT.

The chain combines TRBV20-1 with TRBJ1-2; weak D call: TRBD1 (5 bases). CDR1 and CDR2 from the germline V gene are DFQATT and SNEGSKA (reference sequence). V was shortened by 4 bases and J by 3 bases, with 15 bases between the two germline ends. The CDR3 loop spans 14 amino acids. The CDR3 spells CSATVWEGYYGYTF. In DNA, the CDR3 is TGCAGTGCTACAGTCTGGGAGGGGTACTATGGCTACACCTTC.

This chain joins TRBV29-1 and TRBJ2-1; D gene uncertain. The DNA end is a closer match to TRBJ2-7, so the J assignment may be wrong. The CDR3 is 14 residues long. In germline, CDR1 is SQVTM, CDR2 ANQGSEA. The CDR3 loop reads CSVHSGSSYNEQYF. CDR3 nucleotide sequence: TGCAGCGTCCACTCCGGGTCGTCCTACAATGAGCAGTACTTC.

The chain employs TRBV4-3 and TRBJ2-3; no reliable D call. Trimming stripped 2 bases from V and 13 bases from J, with 16 bases between. Germline V gene lookup returns CDR1 LGHNA and CDR2 YSLEER. The CDR3 totals 13 residues. CDR3 bases: TGCGCCAGCAGCCAAAGCTCCCGGACGCTGGAGTATTTT. It codes for CASSQSSRTLEYF.

The chain couples TRBV6-5 to TRBJ1-1, with 11 bases aligning to TRBD1. CDR3 length: 16 amino acids. Germline assignment: CDR1 MNHEY and CDR2 SVGAGI. Trimming at V came to 0 bases and at J to 7 bases, leaving 7 bases not matched to a gene. The DNA for the CDR3 is TGTGCCAGCAGTTACTCCTGGGGACAGGGGGGATTTGAAGCTTTCTTT. Translating gives CASSYSWGQGGFEAFF.

J is TRBJ2-5 and V is TRBV29-1; no firm D call. Trimming cost V 3 bases and J 11 bases, with 16 bases left between them. This CDR3 is built from 12 residues. Per the germline V gene, CDR1 is SQVTM and CDR2 is ANQGSEA. CDR3: CSVDPKYNEQYF. In DNA, the CDR3 is TGCAGCGTTGATCCCAAATACAATGAGCAGTACTTC.